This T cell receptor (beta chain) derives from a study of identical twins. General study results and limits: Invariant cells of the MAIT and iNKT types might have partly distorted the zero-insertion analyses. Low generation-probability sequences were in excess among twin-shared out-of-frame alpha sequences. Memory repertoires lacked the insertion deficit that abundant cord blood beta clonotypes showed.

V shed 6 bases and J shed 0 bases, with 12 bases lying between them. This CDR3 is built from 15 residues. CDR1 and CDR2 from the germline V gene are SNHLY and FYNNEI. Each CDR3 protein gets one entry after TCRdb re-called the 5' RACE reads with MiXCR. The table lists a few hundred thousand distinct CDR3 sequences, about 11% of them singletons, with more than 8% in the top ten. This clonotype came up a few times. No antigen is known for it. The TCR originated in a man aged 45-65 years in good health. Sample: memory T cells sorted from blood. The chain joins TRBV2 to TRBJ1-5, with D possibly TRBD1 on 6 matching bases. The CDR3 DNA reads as TGTGCCAGCAGGGACAGACCCTATAGCAATCAGCCCCAGCATTTT. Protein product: CASRDRPYSNQPQHF.